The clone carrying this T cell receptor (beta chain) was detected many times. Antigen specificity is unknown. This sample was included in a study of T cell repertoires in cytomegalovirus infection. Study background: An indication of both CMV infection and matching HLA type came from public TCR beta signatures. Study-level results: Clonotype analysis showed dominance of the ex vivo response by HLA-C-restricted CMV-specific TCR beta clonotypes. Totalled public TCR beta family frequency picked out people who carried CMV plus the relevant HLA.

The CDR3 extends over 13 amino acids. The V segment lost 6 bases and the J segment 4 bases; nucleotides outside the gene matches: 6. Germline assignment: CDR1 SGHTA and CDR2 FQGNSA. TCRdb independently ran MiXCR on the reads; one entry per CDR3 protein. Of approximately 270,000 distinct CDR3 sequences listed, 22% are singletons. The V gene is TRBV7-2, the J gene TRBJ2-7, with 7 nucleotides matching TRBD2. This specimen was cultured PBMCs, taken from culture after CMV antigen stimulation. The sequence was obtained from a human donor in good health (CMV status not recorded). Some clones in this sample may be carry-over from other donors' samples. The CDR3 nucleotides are TGTGCCAGCAGGGGGGGGGAGGGATACGAGCAGTACTTC. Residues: CASRGGEGYEQYF.